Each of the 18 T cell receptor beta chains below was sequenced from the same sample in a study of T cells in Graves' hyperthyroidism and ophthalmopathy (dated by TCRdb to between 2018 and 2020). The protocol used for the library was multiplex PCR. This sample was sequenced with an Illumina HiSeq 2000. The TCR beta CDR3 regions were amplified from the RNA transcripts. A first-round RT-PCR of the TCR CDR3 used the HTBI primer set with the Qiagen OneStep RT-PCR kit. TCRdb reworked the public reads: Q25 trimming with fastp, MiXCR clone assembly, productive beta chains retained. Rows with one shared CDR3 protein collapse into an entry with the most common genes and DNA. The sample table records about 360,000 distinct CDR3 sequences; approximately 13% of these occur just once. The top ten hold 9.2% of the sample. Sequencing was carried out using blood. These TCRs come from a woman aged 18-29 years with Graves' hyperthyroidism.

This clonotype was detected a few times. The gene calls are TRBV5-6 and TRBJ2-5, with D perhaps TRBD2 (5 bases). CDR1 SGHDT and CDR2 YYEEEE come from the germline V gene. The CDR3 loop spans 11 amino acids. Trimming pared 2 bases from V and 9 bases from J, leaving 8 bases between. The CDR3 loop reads CASSLAGAQYF. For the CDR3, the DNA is TGTGCCAGCAGCTTAGCCGGGGCCCAGTACTTC.

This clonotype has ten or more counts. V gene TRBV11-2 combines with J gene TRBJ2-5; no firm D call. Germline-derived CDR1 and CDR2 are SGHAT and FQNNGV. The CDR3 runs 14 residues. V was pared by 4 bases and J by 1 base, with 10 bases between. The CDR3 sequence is CASSSAWGQETQYF. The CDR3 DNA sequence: TGTGCCAGCAGCTCCGCCTGGGGCCAAGAGACCCAGTACTTC.

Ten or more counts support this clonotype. Here the CDR3 reads CASSLTSGPSYEQYF. As DNA, the CDR3 is TGTGCCAGCAGTCTAACTAGCGGGCCCTCCTACGAGCAGTACTTC. V gene TRBV12-3 or TRBV12-4 combines with J gene TRBJ2-7; 9 nucleotides line up with TRBD2. The J segment lost 0 bases and the V segment lost 5 bases, leaving 5 bases of the junction unmatched. This CDR3 region has 15 residues.

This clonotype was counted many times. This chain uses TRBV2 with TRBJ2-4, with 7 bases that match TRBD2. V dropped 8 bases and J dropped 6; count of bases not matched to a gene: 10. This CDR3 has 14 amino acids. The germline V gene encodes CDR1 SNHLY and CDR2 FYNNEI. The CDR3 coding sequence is TGTGCCAGCGTTTTCGGGGGGATCGGAAACATTCAGTACTTC. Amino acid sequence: CASVFGGIGNIQYF.

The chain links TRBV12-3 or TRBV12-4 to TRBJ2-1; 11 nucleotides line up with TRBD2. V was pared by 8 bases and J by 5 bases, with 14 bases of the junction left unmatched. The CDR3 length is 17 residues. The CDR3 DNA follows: TGTGCCAGCTCCCCCTCGATAGCGGGAGGGTCTGACAATGAGCAGTTCTTC. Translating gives CASSPSIAGGSDNEQFF.

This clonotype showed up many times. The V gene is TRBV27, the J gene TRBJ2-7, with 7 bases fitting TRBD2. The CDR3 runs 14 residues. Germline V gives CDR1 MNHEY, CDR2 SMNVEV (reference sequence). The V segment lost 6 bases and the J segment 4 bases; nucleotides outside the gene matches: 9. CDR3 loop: CASRRAGPSYEQYF. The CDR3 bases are TGTGCCAGCAGAAGAGCGGGGCCTTCGTACGAGCAGTACTTC.

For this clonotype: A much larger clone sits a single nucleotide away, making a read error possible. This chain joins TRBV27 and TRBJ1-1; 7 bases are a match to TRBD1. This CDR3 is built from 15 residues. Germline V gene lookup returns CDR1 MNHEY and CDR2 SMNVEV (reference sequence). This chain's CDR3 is CASNLSPGQNLRAFF. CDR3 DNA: TGTGCCAGCAATTTATCCCCGGGACAGAATTTACGAGCTTTCTTT.

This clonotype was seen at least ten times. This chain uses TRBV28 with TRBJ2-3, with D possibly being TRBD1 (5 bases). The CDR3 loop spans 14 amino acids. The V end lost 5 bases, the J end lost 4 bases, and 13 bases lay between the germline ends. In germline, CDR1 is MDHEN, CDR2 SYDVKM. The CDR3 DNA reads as TGTGCCAGCAGTACGACAGAGTCGGCAGATACGCAGTATTTT. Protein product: CASSTTESADTQYF.

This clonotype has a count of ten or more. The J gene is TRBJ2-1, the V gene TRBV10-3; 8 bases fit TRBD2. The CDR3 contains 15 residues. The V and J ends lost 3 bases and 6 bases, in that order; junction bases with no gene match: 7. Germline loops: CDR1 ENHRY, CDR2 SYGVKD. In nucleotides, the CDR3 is TGTGCCATCAGTGATACGAGCGGGAGTGTCAATGAGCAGTTCTTC. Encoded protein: CAISDTSGSVNEQFF.

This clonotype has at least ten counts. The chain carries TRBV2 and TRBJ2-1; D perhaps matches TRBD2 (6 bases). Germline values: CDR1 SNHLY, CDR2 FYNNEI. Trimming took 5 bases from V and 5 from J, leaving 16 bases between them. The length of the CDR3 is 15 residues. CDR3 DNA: TGTGCCAGCAGTACCGGAGGGCCTTTGGACAATGAGCAGTTCTTC. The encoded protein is CASSTGGPLDNEQFF. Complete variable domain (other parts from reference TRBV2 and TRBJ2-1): EPEVTQTPSHQVTQMGQEVILRCVPISNHLYFYWYRQILGQKVEFLVSFYNNEISEKSEIFDDQFSVERPDGSNFTLKIRSTKLEDSAMYFCASSTGGPLDNEQFFGPGTRLTVL.

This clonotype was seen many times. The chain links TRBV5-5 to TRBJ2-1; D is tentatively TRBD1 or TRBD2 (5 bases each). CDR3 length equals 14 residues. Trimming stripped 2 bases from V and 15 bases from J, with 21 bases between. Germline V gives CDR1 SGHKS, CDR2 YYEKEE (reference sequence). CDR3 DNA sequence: TGTGCCAGCAGCTTACCAGGGACGGGGCAAGGGCTGTTCTTC. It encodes CASSLPGTGQGLFF. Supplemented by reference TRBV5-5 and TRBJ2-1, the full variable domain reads DAGVTQSPTHLIKTRGQQVTLRCSPISGHKSVSWYQQVLGQGPQFIFQYYEKEERGRGNFPDRFSARQFPNYSSELNVNALLLGDSALYLCASSLPGTGQGLFFGPGTRLTVL.

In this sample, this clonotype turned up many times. The CDR3 nucleotides read TGTGCCAGCAGTGATGAGGGGACAAACACTGAAGCTTTCTTT. It is translated as CASSDEGTNTEAFF. The chain couples TRBV2 to TRBJ1-1; tentatively, D is TRBD1 (6 bases). The CDR3 extends over 14 amino acids. V was clipped by 3 bases and J by 2 bases, with 10 bases between them. The germline V gene encodes CDR1 SNHLY and CDR2 FYNNEI.

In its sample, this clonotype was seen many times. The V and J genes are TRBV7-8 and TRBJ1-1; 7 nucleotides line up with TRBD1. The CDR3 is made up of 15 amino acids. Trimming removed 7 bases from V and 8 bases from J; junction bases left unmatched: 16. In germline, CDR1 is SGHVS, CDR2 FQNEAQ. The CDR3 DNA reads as TGTGCCAGCACCCCTAGAGGTAACAGGGGAAGAGAAGCTTTCTTT. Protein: CASTPRGNRGREAFF.

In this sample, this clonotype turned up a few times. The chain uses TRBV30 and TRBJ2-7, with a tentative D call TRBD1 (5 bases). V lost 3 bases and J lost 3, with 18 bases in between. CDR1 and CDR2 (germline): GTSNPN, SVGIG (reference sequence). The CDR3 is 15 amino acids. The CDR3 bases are TGTGCCTGGAGGACAGATGGGTTCGAGGTCTACGAGCAGTACTTC. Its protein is CAWRTDGFEVYEQYF. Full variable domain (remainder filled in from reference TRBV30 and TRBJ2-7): SQTIHQWPATLVQPVGSPLSLECTVEGTSNPNLYWYRQAAGRGLQLLFYSVGIGQISSEVPQNLSASRPQDRQFILSSKKLLLSDSGFYLCAWRTDGFEVYEQYFGPGTRLTVT.

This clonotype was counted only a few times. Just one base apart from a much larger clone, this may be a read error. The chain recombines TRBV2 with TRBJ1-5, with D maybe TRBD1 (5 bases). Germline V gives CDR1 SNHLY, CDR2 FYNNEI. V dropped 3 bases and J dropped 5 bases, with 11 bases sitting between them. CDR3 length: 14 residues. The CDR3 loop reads CASSDRRADQPQHF. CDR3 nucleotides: TGTGCCAGCAGTGATCGCAGGGCGGATCAGCCCCAGCATTTT.

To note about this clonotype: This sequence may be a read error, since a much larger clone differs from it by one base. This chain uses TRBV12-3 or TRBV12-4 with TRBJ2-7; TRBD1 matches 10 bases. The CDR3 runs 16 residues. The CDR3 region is CARSWVEGQGFYEQYF. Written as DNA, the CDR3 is TGTGCCAGAAGTTGGGTTGAGGGACAGGGGTTTTACGAGCAGTACTTC.

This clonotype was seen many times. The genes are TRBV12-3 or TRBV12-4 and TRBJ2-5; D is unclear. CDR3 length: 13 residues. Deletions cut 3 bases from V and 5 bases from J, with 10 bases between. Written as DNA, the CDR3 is TGTGCCAGCAGTTTCAAGGGAACGGAGACCCAGTACTTC. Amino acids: CASSFKGTETQYF.

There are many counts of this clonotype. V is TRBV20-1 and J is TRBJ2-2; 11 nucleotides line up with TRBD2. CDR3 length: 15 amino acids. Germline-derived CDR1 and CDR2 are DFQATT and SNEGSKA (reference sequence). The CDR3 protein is CSVGLAGGNTGELFF. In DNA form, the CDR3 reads TGCAGCGTCGGCCTAGCGGGGGGAAACACCGGGGAGCTGTTTTTT.